Listed below are T cell receptor beta chains from one sample, sequenced in a study of shared clonotypes between healthy human individuals. This table comes from immunoSEQ multiplex PCR, and its TCRdb copy is limited to in-frame clones, with some not included. Of 90,000 to 120,000 clones listed, approximately 65% are singletons. The sequencing input was memory CD8+ T cells sorted from blood. Source of these receptors: a woman aged 25 to 39 in good health. The CDR3 runs from the conserved cysteine through the conserved F or W. A D gene is named only where the DNA matches it firmly. Size is omitted from some rows. Given values are once, few, many or a class for expanded clones.

D: TRBD2; J: TRBJ2-1; V: TRBV7-8; size: -; DNA: TGTGCCAGCAGCTCACTAGCGGGAGGGCCGTTATACAATGAGCAGTTCTTC; CDR3: CASSSLAGGPLYNEQFF
D: TRBD2; J: TRBJ2-2; V: TRBV9; size: -; DNA: TGTGCCAGCAGCGCCTCCAGAACCGGGGGGACCGGGGAGCTGTTTTTT; CDR3: CASSASRTGGTGELFF
D: -; J: TRBJ2-1; V: TRBV28; size: -; DNA: TGTGCCAGCAGTCTCACCTACAATGAGCAGTTCTTC; CDR3: CASSLTYNEQFF
D: -; J: TRBJ1-2; V: TRBV19; size: -; DNA: TGTGCCAGTAGTGTCGACGGAGGGGAACACTATGGCTACACCTTC; CDR3: CASSVDGGEHYGYTF
D: -; J: TRBJ2-5; V: TRBV30; size: few; DNA: TGTGCCTGGATGTATAAGGGCACAGCTCAAGAGACCCAGTACTTC; CDR3: CAWMYKGTAQETQYF
D: -; J: TRBJ2-5; V: TRBV5-1; size: -; DNA: TGCGCCAGCAGGCCCCTAGGTTGGGACACAGAGACCCAGTACTTC; CDR3: CASRPLGWDTETQYF
D: TRBD2; J: TRBJ2-1; V: TRBV27; size: -; DNA: TGTGCCAGCAGTTTATCGTCTCTAGCGGGTCCTGCTAGCTCCTACAATGAGCAGTTCTTC; CDR3: CASSLSSLAGPASSYNEQFF
D: -; J: TRBJ2-1; V: TRBV30; size: -; DNA: TGTGCCTGGAGCTCCCTCGGAACTTCCTCCTACAATGAGCAGTTCTTC; CDR3: CAWSSLGTSSYNEQFF
D: TRBD2; J: TRBJ2-7; V: TRBV19; size: -; DNA: TGTGCCAGTAGTCCCCAGGGACTAGCGGGAGACGAGCAGTACTTC; CDR3: CASSPQGLAGDEQYF
D: TRBD1; J: TRBJ1-5; V: TRBV28; size: -; DNA: TGTGCCAGCAGCCGAGGTAGACAGGGCTATCAGCCCCAGCATTTT; CDR3: CASSRGRQGYQPQHF
D: -; J: TRBJ1-1; V: TRBV7-8; size: few; DNA: TGTGCCAGCAGCTTAGCGTTGGGGCTGAACACTGAAGCTTTCTTT; CDR3: CASSLALGLNTEAFF
D: -; J: TRBJ2-7; V: TRBV1; size: -; DNA: TGCACCAGCAGCCAAGAATTGCGGGGGCAGCTTAACGAGCAGTACTTC; CDR3: CTSSQELRGQLNEQYF
D: TRBD1; J: TRBJ1-2; V: TRBV2; size: -; DNA: TGTGCCAGCAGTGAAGAGGGACAGGGTCAGGGTGGCTACACCTTC; CDR3: CASSEEGQGQGGYTF
D: TRBD2; J: TRBJ2-3; V: TRBV9; size: few; DNA: TGTGCCAGCAGCGTTGGACCCGGACTAGCGGCAGATACGCAGTATTTT; CDR3: CASSVGPGLAADTQYF
D: -; J: TRBJ1-5; V: TRBV19; size: once; DNA: TGTGCCACCAAACGGACGGAGACTAATCAGCCCCAGCATTTT; CDR3: CATKRTETNQPQHF
D: -; J: TRBJ2-2; V: TRBV6-1; size: few; DNA: TGTGCCAGCAGTCCCTCGGCAGGGAACGCCGGGGAGCTGTTTTTT; CDR3: CASSPSAGNAGELFF
D: TRBD2; J: TRBJ2-5; V: TRBV25-1; size: -; DNA: TGTGCCAGCAGTTCTCCCCCCCCGGGAGGGCAAGAGACCCAGTACTTC; CDR3: CASSSPPPGGQETQYF
D: -; J: TRBJ1-4; V: TRBV11-2; size: -; DNA: TGTGCCAGCAGCCTCTGGTTGGGCGGTGAAAAACTGTTTTTT; CDR3: CASSLWLGGEKLFF
D: -; J: TRBJ1-2; V: TRBV2; size: -; DNA: TGTGCCAGCAGTGACGGCTATGGCTACACCTTC; CDR3: CASSDGYGYTF
D: -; J: TRBJ1-1; V: TRBV9; size: -; DNA: TGTGCCAGCAGCGCCTCCGGGGCTGACGCTGAAGCTTTCTTT; CDR3: CASSASGADAEAFF
D: TRBD2; J: TRBJ2-1; V: TRBV6-5; size: few; DNA: TGTGCCAGCAGTTCTCCGGGAGGTGATGAGCAGTTCTTC; CDR3: CASSSPGGDEQFF
D: TRBD1; J: TRBJ2-2; V: TRBV19; size: -; DNA: TGTGCCAGTACCCTTGTCGGGACAGGGAGTATCACCGGGGAGCTGTTTTTT; CDR3: CASTLVGTGSITGELFF
D: TRBD2; J: TRBJ2-1; V: TRBV9; size: -; DNA: TGTGCCAGCAGACCGGGACTAGCTGACAATGAGCAGTTCTTC; CDR3: CASRPGLADNEQFF
D: TRBD2; J: TRBJ2-7; V: TRBV7-8; size: -; DNA: TGTGCCAGCAGCTTACATTTCCCTAGCGGGAGCTACGAGCAGTACTTC; CDR3: CASSLHFPSGSYEQYF
D: -; J: TRBJ1-1; V: TRBV9; size: many; DNA: TGTGCCAGCAGCCCCACCCCCGGCACTGAAGCTTTCTTT; CDR3: CASSPTPGTEAFF
D: TRBD2; J: TRBJ2-4; V: TRBV2; size: -; DNA: TGTGCCAGCAGGCTAGCGGGATCGGCCAAAAACATTCAGTACTTC; CDR3: CASRLAGSAKNIQYF
D: TRBD1; J: TRBJ1-2; V: TRBV11-2; size: -; DNA: TGTGCCAGCAGCCGACGACAGGGGGCTAGGGATGGCTACACCTTC; CDR3: CASSRRQGARDGYTF
D: -; J: TRBJ1-1; V: TRBV5-1; size: -; DNA: TGCGCCAGCAAAACACAGGAGTTAGAATTGAACACTGAAGCTTTCTTT; CDR3: CASKTQELELNTEAFF
D: -; J: TRBJ2-7; V: TRBV27; size: -; DNA: TGTGCCAGCAGTTTGGGGTTTCGTCTGTCCCCGACCTACGAGCAGTACTTC; CDR3: CASSLGFRLSPTYEQYF
D: TRBD2; J: TRBJ2-3; V: TRBV28; size: -; DNA: TGTGCCAGCAGTTCGTTTCCCCTAGCGGGAGGGCCGGGCACAGATACGCAGTATTTT; CDR3: CASSSFPLAGGPGTDTQYF
D: -; J: TRBJ1-1; V: TRBV14; size: many; DNA: TGTGCCAGCAGCCTCGATACACAGGGAGGAAACACTGAAGCTTTCTTT; CDR3: CASSLDTQGGNTEAFF
D: -; J: TRBJ2-2; V: TRBV7-6; size: few; DNA: TGTGCCAGCAGCTTAGCGCCGGGCGGGGAGCTGTTTTTT; CDR3: CASSLAPGGELFF
D: -; J: TRBJ2-6; V: TRBV28; size: -; DNA: TGTGCCAGCAGTCCACCCAACTCTGGGGCCAACGTCCTGACTTTC; CDR3: CASSPPNSGANVLTF
D: TRBD1; J: TRBJ1-1; V: TRBV28; size: -; DNA: TGTGCCAGCAGTCCAGGGGGGACTGAAGCTTTCTTT; CDR3: CASSPGGTEAFF
D: TRBD2; J: TRBJ2-3; V: TRBV5-4; size: -; DNA: TGTGCCAGCAGCCCCCTTCGGGGACTAGGGACAGATACGCAGTATTTT; CDR3: CASSPLRGLGTDTQYF
D: -; J: TRBJ2-7; V: TRBV28; size: -; DNA: TGTGCCAGCAGTTTATGGGGCAGCTTCTCGGCCGAGCAGTACTTC; CDR3: CASSLWGSFSAEQYF
D: -; J: TRBJ2-3; V: TRBV2; size: -; DNA: TGTGCCAGCACGCGGGTTCGGACAGATACGCAGTATTTT; CDR3: CASTRVRTDTQYF
D: -; J: TRBJ2-7; V: TRBV7-9; size: -; DNA: TGTGCCAGCAGCTTACCTGCAGGCGACTACGAGCAGTACTTC; CDR3: CASSLPAGDYEQYF
D: -; J: TRBJ2-4; V: TRBV25-1; size: -; DNA: TGTGCCAGCAGTGGGGTTCTGGAGGGGGAAAACATTCAGTACTTC; CDR3: CASSGVLEGENIQYF
D: TRBD1; J: TRBJ2-7; V: TRBV7-9; size: -; DNA: TGTGCCAGCAGCTCGATAGGACAGGGGGCCTACGAGCAGTACTTC; CDR3: CASSSIGQGAYEQYF
D: -; J: TRBJ1-1; V: TRBV27; size: -; DNA: TGTGCCAGCACCCAGGGGTTGGGCACTGAAGCTTTCTTT; CDR3: CASTQGLGTEAFF
D: TRBD1; J: TRBJ2-1; V: TRBV5-1; size: once; DNA: TGCGCCAGCAGTTCCCGGACAGGGTACTCCTACAATGAGCAGTTCTTC; CDR3: CASSSRTGYSYNEQFF
D: -; J: TRBJ2-1; V: TRBV28; size: few; DNA: TGTGCCAGTAGGCAGTCCTCCTACAATGAGCAGTTCTTC; CDR3: CASRQSSYNEQFF
D: -; J: TRBJ2-3; V: TRBV14; size: -; DNA: TGTGCCAGCAGCCTCGGGCGCCGGGAGTTGAATACGCAGTATTTT; CDR3: CASSLGRRELNTQYF
D: TRBD2; J: TRBJ2-7; V: TRBV7-8; size: -; DNA: TGTGCCAGCAGCTTAGAGCGAGCGGGAGCGTACGAGCAGTACTTC; CDR3: CASSLERAGAYEQYF
D: TRBD2; J: TRBJ2-7; V: TRBV23-1; size: once; DNA: TGCGCCAGCAGTCAAACCGGGACTAGCGGGAGGAACGAGCAGTACTTC; CDR3: CASSQTGTSGRNEQYF
D: -; J: TRBJ1-2; V: TRBV5-5; size: -; DNA: TGTGCCAGCAGCTTGGCCTTGGGACACTATGGCTACACCTTC; CDR3: CASSLALGHYGYTF
D: TRBD1; J: TRBJ1-1; V: TRBV4-1; size: -; DNA: TGCGCCAGCAGCCAAGCCTGGACAGGGGGTACTGAAGCTTTCTTT; CDR3: CASSQAWTGGTEAFF
D: -; J: TRBJ2-7; V: TRBV28; size: few; DNA: TGTGCCAGCAGTCGGACGGGTTCTCGGGAGCAGTACTTC; CDR3: CASSRTGSREQYF